This T cell receptor beta chain was identified during a study of blood T cell repertoires in COVID-19 (TCRdb year 2020). At the level of the whole study: The collaborator samples originated in the United States, Italy and Spain and spanned the acute and convalescent phases of COVID-19. The prospective study material was composed of cDNA or gDNA derived from T cells, B-cell-depleted T cells, or PBMCs. Deeply sampled blood TCRbeta repertoires from subjects exposed to, actively infected with, or recovered from COVID-19 were included in the dataset. A freely available public database, intended as a resource for researchers studying the immune response to SARS-CoV-2, is where the repertoires were released. Samples came from the ongoing ImmuneRACE study (first 160 participants) plus 1,254 subjects from 6 global collaborators. Nearly every sample came with metadata listing a de-identified subject ID, COVID-19 status, age in years and sex. Where HLA class I and class II types were available, the types were taken from metadata supplied by the sample provider, not from assay-based typing. Beyond this particular receptor, the publication reports: The amount of clinical and demographic metadata varied by source and participant and was provided uncurated.

The germline V end is reduced by 3 bases and the J end by 8 bases; junction bases left unmatched: 4. For CDR1 and CDR2, the germline V gene (reference sequence) lists DFQATT and SNEGSKA. The CDR3 starts with the cysteine, ends with the phenylalanine, and has 12 residues. Only the CDR3 DNA stays, 36 bases, in frame from base 1. TCRbeta CDR3 regions were amplified from genomic DNA by means of the immunoSEQ Assay, a bias-controlled multiplex PCR. In the authors' own workflow: Within the assay, amplification of reference gene primers was used to estimate how many nucleated cells each sample contained. To quantify the absolute abundance of each unique TCRbeta CDR3 rearrangement, sequence reads were collapsed and filtered. For each sample, productive Simpson clonality was calculated by taking the square root of Simpson's diversity index across productive rearrangements. Sourced from immuneACCESS, this table was stored by TCRdb with only in-frame sequences that have V and J called. A share of the clones is absent; for the studies checked, an unresolved V gene accounts for under half, and the remainder has no known explanation. For V, J and clone size, that table is used; D and trimming come from the DNA. This sample gives approximately 300,000 clones in total; 75% to 90% of them show up just once. Together, the top ten hold roughly 2% of the sample.

A second Seattle source provided samples from volunteer blood donors who had recovered from COVID-19. Collaborating institutions collected whole blood in K2EDTA tubes following their own protocols. For TCRbeta analysis, collaborators shipped samples in one of three forms: frozen whole blood, isolated PBMCs, or DNA extracted from either of those sample types. As regards this clone: Which antigen it targets is not known. No quality values exist for individual bases; no much larger clone is one base distant.

This TCR derives from a woman aged 45-60 years who had recovered from COVID-19. The specimen was peripheral blood. The chain is encoded by TRBV20-1 joined to TRBJ2-7; 10 central nucleotides agree with TRBD2. CDR3 reads: CSASETSGQQYF. The base sequence is TGCAGTGCTAGTGAGACTAGCGGGCAGCAGTACTTC.